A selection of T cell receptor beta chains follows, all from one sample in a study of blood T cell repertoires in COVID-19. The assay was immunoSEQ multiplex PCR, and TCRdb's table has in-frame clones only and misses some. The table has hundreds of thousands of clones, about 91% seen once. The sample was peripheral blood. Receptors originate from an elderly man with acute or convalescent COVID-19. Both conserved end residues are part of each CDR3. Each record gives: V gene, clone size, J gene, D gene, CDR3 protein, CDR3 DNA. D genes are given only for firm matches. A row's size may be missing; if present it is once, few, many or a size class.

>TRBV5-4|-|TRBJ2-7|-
CASSLARREQYF
TGTGCCAGCAGCTTGGCCCGGAGGGAGCAGTACTTC
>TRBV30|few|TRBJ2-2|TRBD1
CAWRRDRGAGELFF
TGTGCCTGGAGGAGGGACAGAGGGGCCGGGGAGCTGTTTTTT
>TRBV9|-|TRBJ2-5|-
CASSVGTDGQETQYF
TGTGCCAGCAGCGTAGGTACAGACGGACAAGAGACCCAGTACTTC
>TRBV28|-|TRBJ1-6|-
CASSFLSRDSPLHF
TGTGCCAGCAGTTTTTTGTCGCGGGATTCACCCCTCCACTTT
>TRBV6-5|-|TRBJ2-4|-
CATQQGLQNIQYF
TGTGCCACTCAACAGGGTCTTCAAAACATTCAGTACTTC
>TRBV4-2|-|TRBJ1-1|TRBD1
CASSPPGTGVSEAFF
TGTGCCAGCAGCCCGCCCGGGACAGGGGTATCTGAAGCTTTCTTT
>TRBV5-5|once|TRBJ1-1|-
CASLGGTEAFF
TGTGCCAGCCTCGGAGGTACTGAAGCTTTCTTT
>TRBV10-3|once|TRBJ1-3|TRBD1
CAIRRTGGHPGNTIYF
TGTGCCATCAGGAGGACAGGGGGCCATCCTGGAAACACCATATATTTT
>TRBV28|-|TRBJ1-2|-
CASRGDTTNYGYTF
TGTGCCAGCAGGGGGGACACGACTAACTATGGCTACACCTTC
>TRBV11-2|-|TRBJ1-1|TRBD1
CASSPRRGQGNTEAFF
TGTGCCAGCAGCCCACGCCGGGGACAGGGGAACACTGAAGCTTTCTTT
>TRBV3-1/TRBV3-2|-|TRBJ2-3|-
CASSQDHEGFADTQYF
TGTGCCAGCAGCCAAGATCATGAGGGTTTCGCAGATACGCAGTATTTT
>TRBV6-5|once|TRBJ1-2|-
CASSLSSWGDYGYTF
TGTGCCAGCAGTCTATCGTCCTGGGGGGACTATGGCTACACCTTC
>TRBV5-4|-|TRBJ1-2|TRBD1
CASSLTGVYGYTF
TGTGCCAGCAGCTTGACAGGGGTCTATGGCTACACCTTC
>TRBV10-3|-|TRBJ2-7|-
CAATKLGGYEQYF
TGTGCCGCCACGAAGTTGGGGGGCTACGAGCAGTACTTC
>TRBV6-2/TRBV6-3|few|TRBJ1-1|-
CASSYSGADTEAFF
TGTGCCAGCAGTTACTCGGGGGCGGACACTGAAGCTTTCTTT
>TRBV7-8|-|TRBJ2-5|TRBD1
CASSLGLTGGQETQYF
TGTGCCAGCAGCTTAGGTCTGACAGGGGGACAAGAGACCCAGTACTTC
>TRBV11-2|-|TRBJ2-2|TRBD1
CASSSQGAYTGELFF
TGTGCCAGCAGCTCCCAGGGGGCTTACACCGGGGAGCTGTTTTTT
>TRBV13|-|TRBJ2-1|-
CASSFGRGTYNEQFF
TGTGCCAGCAGCTTCGGGCGGGGCACCTACAATGAGCAGTTCTTC
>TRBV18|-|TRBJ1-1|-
CASSPRETMSTEAFF
TGTGCCAGCTCACCAAGGGAGACTATGAGCACTGAAGCTTTCTTT
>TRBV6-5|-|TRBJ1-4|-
CASRKDSATNEKLFF
TGTGCCAGCAGGAAGGACAGCGCAACTAATGAAAAACTGTTTTTT
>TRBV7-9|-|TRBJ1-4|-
CASSSTKESKLFF
TGTGCCAGCAGCTCCACCAAAGAGTCCAAACTGTTTTTT
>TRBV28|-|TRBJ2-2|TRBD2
CATRNSGRIGELFF
TGTGCCACCCGAAATAGCGGGAGAATCGGGGAGCTGTTTTTT
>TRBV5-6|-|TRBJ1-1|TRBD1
CASSYGQGKAFF
TGTGCCAGCAGCTACGGACAGGGGAAAGCTTTCTTT
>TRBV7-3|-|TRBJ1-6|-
CASSLNGGALNNSPLHF
TGTGCCAGCAGCTTAAACGGGGGGGCTCTAAATAATTCACCCCTCCACTTT
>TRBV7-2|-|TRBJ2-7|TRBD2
CASSLGSSGTYEQYF
TGTGCCAGCAGCTTAGGGTCTAGCGGGACCTACGAGCAGTACTTC
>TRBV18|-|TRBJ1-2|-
CASSPDRTGGYTF
TGTGCCAGCTCACCCGACCGTACGGGTGGCTACACCTTC
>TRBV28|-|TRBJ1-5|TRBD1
CASRPGQGRVHYQHF
TGTGCCAGCAGACCGGGACAGGGGAGGGTCCATTACCAGCATTTT
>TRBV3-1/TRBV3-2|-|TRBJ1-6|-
CASSRPGAYNSPLHF
TGTGCCAGCAGCCGTCCAGGGGCCTATAATTCACCCCTCCACTTT
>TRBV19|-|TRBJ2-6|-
CASRTDSGANVLTF
TGTGCCAGCCGCACTGACTCGGGGGCCAACGTCCTGACTTTC
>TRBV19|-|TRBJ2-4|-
CASSNTGDSIQYF
TGTGCCAGTAGCAATACGGGGGATAGCATTCAGTACTTC
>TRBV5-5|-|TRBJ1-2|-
CASSLDRPQGYTF
TGTGCCAGCAGCTTGGACAGGCCCCAGGGCTACACCTTC
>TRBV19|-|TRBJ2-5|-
CASSYGIQETQYF
TGTGCCAGTAGTTACGGGATACAAGAGACCCAGTACTTC
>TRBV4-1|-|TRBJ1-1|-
CASSQIISMPGTEAFF
TGCGCCAGCAGCCAAATAATATCGATGCCCGGCACTGAAGCTTTCTTT
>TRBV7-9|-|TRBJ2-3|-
CASSPLSSTDTQYF
TGTGCCAGCAGCCCTCTTAGTAGCACAGATACGCAGTATTTT
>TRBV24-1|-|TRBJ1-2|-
CATSDAGSPSGYTF
TGTGCCACCAGTGATGCCGGGTCCCCCAGTGGCTACACCTTC
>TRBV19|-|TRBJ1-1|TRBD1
CASSPSQGAVTEAFF
TGTGCCAGTAGTCCATCACAGGGGGCGGTCACTGAAGCTTTCTTT
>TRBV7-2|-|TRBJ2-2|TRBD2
CASSLAGGLAGGPTGELFF
TGTGCCAGCAGCTTAGCGGGGGGCCTAGCGGGAGGGCCAACCGGGGAGCTGTTTTTT
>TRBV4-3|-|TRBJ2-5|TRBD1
CASSRRQGAGETQYF
TGCGCCAGCAGCCGCCGACAGGGGGCAGGGGAGACCCAGTACTTC
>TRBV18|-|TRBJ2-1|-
CASSPPSGYNEQFF
TGTGCCAGCTCACCACCTTCGGGGTACAATGAGCAGTTCTTC
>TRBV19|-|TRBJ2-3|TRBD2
CASSVRLAEYTDTQYF
TGTGCCAGTAGTGTGCGACTAGCGGAGTACACAGATACGCAGTATTTT
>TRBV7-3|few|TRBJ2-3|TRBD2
CASSSRRGALDTQYF
TGTGCCAGCAGCTCGAGGCGGGGGGCCCTAGATACGCAGTATTTT
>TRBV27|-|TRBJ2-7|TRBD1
CASSPDRDQYEQYF
TGTGCCAGCAGTCCGGACAGGGATCAGTACGAGCAGTACTTC
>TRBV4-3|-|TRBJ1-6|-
CASSRQDANSPLHF
TGCGCCAGCAGCCGCCAAGATGCGAATTCACCCCTCCACTTT
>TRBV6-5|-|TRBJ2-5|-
CASIQGAPQETQYF
TGTGCCAGCATCCAAGGAGCTCCTCAAGAGACCCAGTACTTC
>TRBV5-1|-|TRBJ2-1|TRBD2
CASTEGVAGTGMFF
TGCGCCAGCACCGAGGGGGTAGCGGGGACGGGGATGTTCTTC
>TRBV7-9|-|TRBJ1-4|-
CASSPGDTATNEKLFF
TGTGCCAGCAGCCCCGGGGACACCGCAACTAATGAAAAACTGTTTTTT
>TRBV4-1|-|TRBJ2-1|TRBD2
CASSETGTRFRQFF
TGCGCCAGCAGCGAAACCGGGACTAGATTTCGGCAGTTCTTC
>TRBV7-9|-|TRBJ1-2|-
CASSSSLRTGYARDYGYTF
TGTGCCAGCAGCTCATCCCTAAGGACGGGATACGCTAGGGACTATGGCTACACCTTC
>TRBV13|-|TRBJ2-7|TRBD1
CASSYGTASYEQYF
TGTGCCAGCAGCTATGGGACAGCTTCCTACGAGCAGTACTTC
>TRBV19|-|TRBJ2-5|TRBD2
CASSKGLAGGGETQYF
TGTGCCAGTAGTAAGGGACTAGCGGGAGGAGGGGAGACCCAGTACTTC